A single sample gave rise to the 11 T cell receptor beta chains below, sequenced in a study of cytomegalovirus exposure and HLA in healthy donors (dated by TCRdb to 2016 to 2017). The protocol used for the library was the immunoSEQ multiplex PCR assay. The multiplex PCR relied on a mix of 60 forward primers for TCR Vbeta segments and 13 reverse primers for TCR Jbeta segments. TCRdb's version of the immuneACCESS table is confined to in-frame rearrangements and falls short of the full clone set. An unresolved V gene accounts for under half of the shortfall where checked; the remainder is of unknown origin. The sample profile shows approximately 160,000 clones; just over 75% of them were found once. The ten largest make up approximately 1% of the sample. Sequencing was performed on PBMCs. The receptor set was obtained from a woman between 35 and 50 years old in good health and CMV-seronegative.

The chain is built from TRBV28 and TRBJ1-4; TRBD1 aligns across 7 bases. The CDR3 consists of 13 residues. Germline CDR1 is MDHEN and CDR2 is SYDVKM. V was pared by 7 bases and J by 7 bases, with 6 bases of the junction left unmatched. In DNA form, the CDR3 reads TGTGCCAGCAAAGACAGGGATGTTGAAAAACTGTTTTTT. It encodes CASKDRDVEKLFF.

This chain joins TRBV9 and TRBJ2-2, with no clear D. The V and J ends lost 2 bases and 0 bases respectively, with 11 bases between them. The CDR3 covers 16 residues. Per the germline V gene, CDR1 is SGDLS and CDR2 is YYNGEE. The CDR3 region has the DNA TGTGCCAGCAGCGTTTTTAACAGCCCGAACACCGGGGAGCTGTTTTTT. Translated: CASSVFNSPNTGELFF. Looking up the rest from reference TRBV9 and TRBJ2-2 gives the full variable domain: DSGVTQTPKHLITATGQRVTLRCSPRSGDLSVYWYQQSLDQGLQFLIQYYNGEERAKGNILERFSAQQFPDLHSELNLSSLELGDSALYFCASSVFNSPNTGELFFGEGSRLTVL.

V gene TRBV28 combines with J gene TRBJ1-4, with D possibly TRBD1 on 5 matching bases. V lost 3 bases and J lost 8, with 19 bases in between. CDR1 and CDR2 from the germline V gene are MDHEN and SYDVKM. The CDR3 has 16 amino acids. The chain's CDR3 is CASSLAGVMGVEKLFF. Here the CDR3 DNA reads TGTGCCAGCAGTTTGGCGGGGGTCATGGGAGTAGAAAAACTGTTTTTT.

The rearrangement uses TRBV4-2 and TRBJ2-5; no clear D gene. This CDR3 is 16 amino acids long. The V gene lost 0 bases and the J gene lost 2 bases, with 13 bases spanning the gap. Germline-derived CDR1 and CDR2 are LGHNA and YNFKEQ. CDR3 loop: CASSQDRGFSQETQYF. CDR3 sequence (DNA): TGTGCCAGCAGCCAAGATAGAGGATTTTCACAAGAGACCCAGTACTTC.

J is TRBJ2-7 and V is TRBV5-1; TRBD1 might be the D (6 bases). CDR3 length: 14 residues. Germline CDR1 is SGHRS and CDR2 is YFSETQ. V gave up 0 bases and J gave up 0 bases, with 7 bases separating them. CDR3 sequence reads: CASSLVQGSYEQYF. The CDR3 DNA follows: TGCGCCAGCAGCTTGGTACAGGGCTCCTACGAGCAGTACTTC. Full variable domain (remainder filled in from reference TRBV5-1 and TRBJ2-7): KAGVTQTPRYLIKTRGQQVTLSCSPISGHRSVSWYQQTPGQGLQFLFEYFSETQRNKGNFPGRFSGRQFSNSRSEMNVSTLELGDSALYLCASSLVQGSYEQYFGPGTRLTVT.

The V gene is TRBV29-1, the J gene TRBJ2-3; D is possibly TRBD2 (5 bases). CDR3 size: 12 residues. Trimming took off 7 bases at V and 1 base at J, with 9 bases between the two ends. Germline assignment: CDR1 SQVTM and CDR2 ANQGSEA. CDR3 in amino acids: CSGSEGTDTQYF. In nucleotides, the CDR3 is TGCAGCGGTTCGGAGGGCACAGATACGCAGTATTTT.

The chain combines TRBV30 with TRBJ1-6; D perhaps matches TRBD1 (5 bases). Germline V lookup: CDR1 GTSNPN, CDR2 SVGIG (reference sequence). The V and J ends lost 5 bases and 9 bases respectively, with 11 bases between them. The CDR3 length is 12 residues. CDR3 nucleotides: TGTGCCTGGGGGGCTTCCCTTTCACCCCTCCACTTT. Translating it yields CAWGASLSPLHF.

The V gene is TRBV5-1, the J gene TRBJ2-7; D possibly corresponds to TRBD1 (6 bases). V lost 2 bases to trimming and J lost 5 bases, with 8 bases between them. The CDR3 totals 12 residues. The germline CDR1 and CDR2 sequences are SGHRS and YFSETQ. The DNA of the CDR3 is TGCGCCAGCAGCTTCAGGGGAAACGAGCAGTACTTC. This sequence encodes CASSFRGNEQYF.

This chain uses TRBV28 with TRBJ1-3, with no clear D. The CDR3 runs to 13 residues. Trimming took off 6 bases at V and 4 bases at J, with 10 bases between the two ends. CDR1 is MDHEN, CDR2 SYDVKM, per germline. CDR3 residues: CASSSQSGNTIYF. CDR3 DNA sequence: TGTGCCAGCAGCTCGCAGTCAGGAAACACCATATATTTT.

The V call is TRBV2, the J call TRBJ2-1, with 9 bases that match TRBD1. Looked up from germline, CDR1 is SNHLY and CDR2 is FYNNEI. There are 14 residues in the CDR3. The junction had 3 bases not matched to a gene; V was cut back by 5 bases and J by 4 bases. CDR3 loop: CASSRGTGYNEQFF. CDR3 DNA: TGTGCCAGCAGTCGAGGGACAGGGTACAATGAGCAGTTCTTC.

This clone has only a few counts. V and J are TRBV7-9 and TRBJ1-1; TRBD1 might be the D (6 bases). Germline V lookup: CDR1 SEHNR, CDR2 FQNEAQ (reference sequence). CDR3 length: 16 amino acids. V lost 7 bases to trimming and J lost 1 base, with 19 bases between them. Written as DNA, the CDR3 is TGTGCCAGCACCCCCCGCAGGACAGTGGGGAACACTGAAGCTTTCTTT. Translated, it gives CASTPRRTVGNTEAFF.